One sample yielded the 30 T cell receptor beta chains listed below, sequenced in a study of cytotoxic CD8 clonotypes in ibrutinib-treated CLL. Produced via immunoSEQ multiplex PCR; TCRdb's table is partial and in-frame only. The sample consists of approximately 340,000 clones, approximately 67% of them appearing once. Sequences were derived from PBMCs, sampled after 36 months of ibrutinib treatment. Receptors originate from a human donor with chronic lymphocytic leukemia.

The chain links TRBV19 to TRBJ2-5; D may be TRBD2 (5 bases). Germline V gives CDR1 LNHDA, CDR2 SQIVND (reference sequence). Deletions cut 3 bases from V and 5 bases from J, with 13 bases between. The CDR3 has 14 residues. The CDR3: CASSISGWRETQYF. As DNA, the CDR3 is TGTGCCAGTAGTATTTCGGGATGGAGGGAGACCCAGTACTTC.

This clone was seen more than once but under ten times. The rearrangement links TRBV5-4 to TRBJ2-3; 7 nucleotides line up with TRBD1. Germline V gives CDR1 SGHNT, CDR2 YYREEE (reference sequence). The CDR3 consists of 17 residues. Germline trimming cut 4 bases from V and 5 bases from J; bases unmatched to any gene: 16. CDR3 in amino acids: CASSPQGSTKSQDTQYF. CDR3 nucleotides: TGTGCCAGCAGCCCACAGGGGTCAACTAAGTCGCAAGATACGCAGTATTTT.

V usage is TRBV7-2 and J usage is TRBJ1-2; D remains unclear. The length of the CDR3 is 14 residues. V was trimmed by 3 bases and J by 8 bases, leaving 16 bases between them. CDR1 is SGHTA, CDR2 FQGNSA, per germline. DNA of the CDR3: TGTGCCAGCAGCTTGGCCGGGCCCCGAGGAGGCTACACCTTC. The encoded protein is CASSLAGPRGGYTF. Drawing the rest from reference TRBV7-2 and TRBJ1-2, the complete variable domain is GAGVSQSPSNKVTEKGKDVELRCDPISGHTALYWYRQSLGQGLEFLIYFQGNSAPDKSGLPSDRFSAERTGGSVSTLTIQRTQQEDSAVYLCASSLAGPRGGYTFGSGTRLTVV.

The chain couples TRBV6-6 to TRBJ1-1; D call uncertain. This CDR3 spans 14 amino acids. Trimming removed 0 bases from V and 4 bases from J, with 9 bases in between. Germline CDR1 is MNHNY and CDR2 is SVGAGI (reference sequence). The DNA of the CDR3 is TGTGCCAGCAGTTACTCTGCCAGGTCCACTGAAGCTTTCTTT. The encoded protein is CASSYSARSTEAFF.

The chain recombines TRBV5-5 with TRBJ1-1; the D gene is possibly TRBD1 (6 bases). The ends were cut back, 4 bases at V and 5 bases at J, with 12 bases in the middle. CDR1 is SGHKS and CDR2 is YYEKEE in the germline V gene (reference sequence). The CDR3 has 13 residues. CDR3 nucleotide sequence: TGTGCCAGCAGCGCTACAGGGTGGACTGAAGCTTTCTTT. Protein sequence: CASSATGWTEAFF.

There are a few counts of this clone. The rearrangement uses TRBV27 and TRBJ2-3, with 7 bases lining up with TRBD1. This CDR3 has 16 amino acids. V trimming: 1 base; J trimming: 1 base; junction bases outside the gene matches: 5. In germline, CDR1 is MNHEY, CDR2 SMNVEV (reference sequence). The CDR3 DNA reads TGTGCCAGCAGTTTATTAGGGGGCTTTCGCACAGATACGCAGTATTTT. Translated: CASSLLGGFRTDTQYF.

The chain recombines TRBV6-6 with TRBJ2-5; TRBD1 might be the D (6 bases). Trimming left V 6 bases short and J 5 bases short, with 16 bases between. The length of the CDR3 is 14 residues. CDR1 is MNHNY, CDR2 SVGAGI, per germline (reference sequence). CDR3 sequence reads: CASSPGRGRETQYF. CDR3 sequence (DNA): TGTGCCAGCAGCCCCGGCAGGGGCAGGGAGACCCAGTACTTC.

A remark on this clone: Other DNA sequences from this sample encode an identical CDR3 as well. The chain couples TRBV10-1 to TRBJ2-5; D is unclear. This CDR3 is 14 amino acids long. Germline lookup yields CDR1 WNHNN and CDR2 SYGVQD (reference sequence). Between the trimmed V and J ends, which lost 0 bases and 5 bases, there was a span of 10 bases. The CDR3 region has the DNA TGCGCCAGCAGTGAGTCGACCGGTCGCGAGACCCAGTACTTC. Residues: CASSESTGRETQYF.

The V call is TRBV10-1, the J call TRBJ2-7; D not certain. V dropped 0 bases and J dropped 2 bases, with 11 bases sitting between them. Germline CDR1 is WNHNN and CDR2 is SYGVQD (reference sequence). CDR3 length equals 15 residues. The CDR3 loop is CASSESFGPTYEQYF. CDR3 nucleotide sequence: TGCGCCAGCAGTGAGTCGTTCGGACCGACCTACGAGCAGTACTTC.

V gene TRBV4-3 combines with J gene TRBJ2-7; the D is unclear. The CDR3 contains 16 residues. Trimming cost V 0 bases and J 1 base, with 13 bases left between them. Germline V gene sequence: CDR1 LGHNA, CDR2 YSLEER. The CDR3 bases are TGCGCCAGCAGCCAAGATATAGGCCAAAGTTCCTACGAGCAGTACTTC. It yields the protein CASSQDIGQSSYEQYF.

The chain uses TRBV18 and TRBJ1-5; D may be TRBD1 (6 bases). V lost 3 bases, J lost 0 bases, and 12 bases lay in between. The germline gives CDR1 KGHSH, CDR2 LQKENI. CDR3 length: 16 residues. The CDR3 nucleotides are TGTGCCAGCTCACCCCGGGACATGGGTAGCAATCAGCCCCAGCATTTT. This gives the protein CASSPRDMGSNQPQHF.

J is TRBJ1-5 and V is TRBV5-8; the D is unclear. Germline-derived CDR1 and CDR2 are SGHTS and YDEGEE. CDR3 size: 14 residues. Trimming cost V 2 bases and J 7 bases, with 13 bases left between them. Here the CDR3 reads CASSFGLPLQPQHF. The CDR3 DNA reads TGTGCCAGCAGCTTTGGACTCCCTTTGCAGCCCCAGCATTTT.

V is TRBV19 and J is TRBJ2-7; D is unclear. This CDR3 region has 13 residues. V was trimmed by 5 bases and J by 4 bases, leaving 12 bases between them. The germline V gene encodes CDR1 LNHDA and CDR2 SQIVND (reference sequence). CDR3 sequence reads: CASSEAEYYEQYF. The CDR3 DNA follows: TGTGCCAGTAGTGAGGCCGAGTATTACGAGCAGTACTTC.

The chain uses TRBV28 and TRBJ2-1; D is undetermined. Per germline, CDR1 MDHEN and CDR2 SYDVKM. CDR3 length: 11 amino acids. Trimming stripped 7 bases from V and 10 bases from J, with 11 bases between. CDR3 bases: TGTGCCAGCAACTCCGGGCCAGAGCAGTTCTTC. It yields the protein CASNSGPEQFF.

CDR3 protein: CASSLYGRANYGYTF. DNA for the CDR3: TGTGCCAGCAGTTTATACGGGAGAGCTAACTATGGCTACACCTTC. The rearrangement uses TRBV28 and TRBJ1-2; D is unresolved. With 1 base removed from V and 0 bases from J, the gap between germline ends came to 9 bases. Germline values: CDR1 MDHEN, CDR2 SYDVKM. There are 15 residues in the CDR3.

V usage is TRBV5-1 and J usage is TRBJ1-1; D might be TRBD1 (6 bases). The CDR3 loop spans 16 amino acids. Trimming took off 0 bases at V and 1 base at J, with 13 bases between the two ends. CDR1 and CDR2 from the germline V gene are SGHRS and YFSETQ. In DNA form, the CDR3 reads TGCGCCAGCAGCTTGGTACAGGGCCTGGGGAACACTGAAGCTTTCTTT. This gives the protein CASSLVQGLGNTEAFF.

The V and J genes are TRBV5-1 and TRBJ2-5; 8 bases fit TRBD2. The CDR3 consists of 14 residues. Unmatched junction bases numbered 4, after V lost 0 bases and J lost 6 bases. From germline, CDR1 is SGHRS and CDR2 YFSETQ. CDR3 in amino acids: CASSLELAAQTQYF. CDR3 DNA: TGCGCCAGCAGCTTGGAACTAGCGGCACAGACCCAGTACTTC.

The V gene is TRBV15, the J gene TRBJ2-3; no reliable D call. This CDR3 is built from 15 residues. Germline loops: CDR1 LNHNV, CDR2 YYDKDF (reference sequence). V was shortened by 3 bases and J by 6 bases, with 16 bases between the two germline ends. The CDR3 bases are TGTGCCACCAGCAGGCTAGAGCCCATACGGGATACGCAGTATTTT. It translates to CATSRLEPIRDTQYF.

This chain uses TRBV29-1 with TRBJ2-2; D perhaps matches TRBD1 (6 bases). The V end was cut by 7 bases, the J end by 6 bases, with 18 bases between. The CDR3 runs 14 residues. Germline V lookup: CDR1 SQVTM, CDR2 ANQGSEA. CDR3 protein: CSALGQNGAGELFF. CDR3 sequence (DNA): TGCAGCGCACTGGGACAAAATGGGGCCGGGGAGCTGTTTTTT.

This clone occurred once. The rearrangement uses TRBV6-6 and TRBJ2-5, with D perhaps TRBD2 (6 bases). Germline CDR1 MNHNY, CDR2 SVGAGI (reference sequence). Trimming removed 2 bases at V and 7 bases at J, with 11 bases between. The CDR3 loop spans 13 amino acids. CDR3 region: CASSYEGGVTQYF. In DNA, the CDR3 is TGTGCCAGCAGTTACGAGGGAGGAGTGACCCAGTACTTC.

The chain uses TRBV7-2 and TRBJ1-5, with 9 positions matching TRBD1. V dropped 1 base and J dropped 8; count of bases not matched to a gene: 9. Germline V gene data show CDR1 as SGHTA and CDR2 as FQGNSA. The length of the CDR3 is 16 residues. The CDR3 bases are TGTGCCAGCAGCTTAGGGACAGGGGCCCTGCTGGAGCCCCAGCATTTT. This gives the protein CASSLGTGALLEPQHF.

This clone was observed once. J is TRBJ2-5 and V is TRBV13; 12 bases map to TRBD2. CDR1 is PRHDT and CDR2 is FYEKMQ in the germline V gene (reference sequence). V lost 4 bases, J lost 5 bases, and 8 bases stayed unmatched. This CDR3 is built from 16 residues. CDR3 loop: CASSSASGGVLETQYF. The CDR3 DNA reads as TGTGCCAGCAGCTCGGCTAGCGGGGGGGTTTTGGAGACCCAGTACTTC.

This clone was observed a few times. The V and J genes are TRBV11-2 and TRBJ2-3; D gene ambiguous. The CDR3 runs 13 residues. Germline CDR1 SGHAT, CDR2 FQNNGV. Deletions cut 0 bases from V and 4 bases from J, with 5 bases between. The CDR3 DNA follows: TGTGCCAGCAGCTTAGATTGGGCAGATACGCAGTATTTT. It yields the protein CASSLDWADTQYF.

The chain has TRBV5-1 and TRBJ2-7; D gene uncertain. Between the trimmed V and J ends, which lost 3 bases and 9 bases, there was a span of 22 bases. Germline loops: CDR1 SGHRS, CDR2 YFSETQ. This CDR3 has 15 residues. The CDR3 coding sequence is TGCGCCAGCAGCTCCCTTGGGCAGGAGACCAATTGGCAGTACTTC. Translated: CASSSLGQETNWQYF. The whole variable domain, remainder taken from reference TRBV5-1 and TRBJ2-7, is KAGVTQTPRYLIKTRGQQVTLSCSPISGHRSVSWYQQTPGQGLQFLFEYFSETQRNKGNFPGRFSGRQFSNSRSEMNVSTLELGDSALYLCASSSLGQETNWQYFGPGTRLTVT.

This chain connects TRBV28 to TRBJ2-7; no reliable D call. Trimming shortened V by 5 bases and J by 0 bases, and 17 bases separated the two germline ends. The CDR3 is 16 amino acids. The germline V gene has CDR1 MDHEN and CDR2 SYDVKM. In DNA, the CDR3 is TGTGCCAGCAGTCCCAGGACGCGAACCTTCTCCTACGAGCAGTACTTC. Protein product: CASSPRTRTFSYEQYF.

This sequence joins TRBV4-1 and TRBJ2-7; 7 bases fit TRBD1. The CDR3 contains 16 residues. Trimming at V came to 3 bases and at J to 6 bases, leaving 14 bases not matched to a gene. Germline CDR1 reads MGHRA; CDR2 reads YSYEKL. The CDR3 sequence is CASSHAPGTDRPEQYF. The CDR3 DNA is TGCGCCAGCAGCCACGCGCCCGGGACAGACCGCCCCGAGCAGTACTTC.

This clone was detected once. The chain combines TRBV2 with TRBJ1-3; D not resolved. CDR1 and CDR2 from the germline V gene are SNHLY and FYNNEI. Trimming cost V 7 bases and J 1 base, with 11 bases left between them. The length of the CDR3 is 14 residues. The CDR3 bases are TGTGCCAGCAACCCGGGGAGGTCTGGAAACACCATATATTTT. This encodes CASNPGRSGNTIYF.

This chain links TRBV11-3 with TRBJ2-7, with D tentatively TRBD1 (6 bases). The CDR3 is 15 amino acids. Germline CDR1 and CDR2: SGHNT and YENEEA. V shed 0 bases and J shed 3 bases, with 12 bases lying between them. The CDR3 coding sequence is TGTGCCAGCAGCTTAGACGCTCAGGGGTTCTACGAGCAGTACTTC. Encoded protein: CASSLDAQGFYEQYF.

This clone was detected only a few times. The chain carries TRBV7-3 and TRBJ2-7; 7 positions agree with TRBD2. This CDR3 is built from 13 residues. CDR1 is SGHTA and CDR2 is FQGTGA in the germline V gene. V shed 3 bases, J shed 5 bases, and the junction held 4 bases outside the gene matches. CDR3 sequence (DNA): TGTGCCAGCAGCTTCGGACTAGGAGACGAGCAGTACTTC. It yields the protein CASSFGLGDEQYF. The whole variable domain, remainder taken from reference TRBV7-3 and TRBJ2-7, is GAGVSQTPSNKVTEKGKYVELRCDPISGHTALYWYRQSLGQGPEFLIYFQGTGAADDSGLPNDRFFAVRPEGSVSTLKIQRTERGDSAVYLCASSFGLGDEQYFGPGTRLTVT.

The gene calls are TRBV9 and TRBJ2-1; 7 bases line up with TRBD2. Looked up from germline, CDR1 is SGDLS and CDR2 is YYNGEE. The ends lost 4 bases at V and 10 bases at J; junction bases unmatched: 5. This CDR3 contains 12 residues. CDR3 amino acids: CASSKLASEQFF. In nucleotides, the CDR3 is TGTGCCAGCAGCAAACTAGCGAGCGAGCAGTTCTTC.